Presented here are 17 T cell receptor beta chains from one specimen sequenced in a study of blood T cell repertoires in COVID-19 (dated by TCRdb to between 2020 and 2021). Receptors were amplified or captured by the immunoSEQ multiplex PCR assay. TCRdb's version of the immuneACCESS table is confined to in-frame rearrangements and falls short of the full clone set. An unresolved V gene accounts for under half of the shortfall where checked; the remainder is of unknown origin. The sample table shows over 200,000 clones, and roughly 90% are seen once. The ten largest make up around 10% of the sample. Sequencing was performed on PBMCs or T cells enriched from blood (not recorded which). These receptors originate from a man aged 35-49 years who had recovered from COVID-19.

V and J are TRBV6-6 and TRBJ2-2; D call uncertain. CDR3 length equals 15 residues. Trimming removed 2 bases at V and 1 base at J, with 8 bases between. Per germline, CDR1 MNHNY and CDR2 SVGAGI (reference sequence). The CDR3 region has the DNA TGTGCCAGCAGTTACGACGACTGGAACACCGGGGAGCTGTTTTTT. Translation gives CASSYDDWNTGELFF.

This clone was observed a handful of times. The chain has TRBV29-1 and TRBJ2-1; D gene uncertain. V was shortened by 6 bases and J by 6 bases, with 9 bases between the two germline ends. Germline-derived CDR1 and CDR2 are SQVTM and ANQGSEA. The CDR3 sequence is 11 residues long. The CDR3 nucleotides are TGCAGCGTATCTCTTATCAATGAGCAGTTCTTC. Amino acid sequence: CSVSLINEQFF.

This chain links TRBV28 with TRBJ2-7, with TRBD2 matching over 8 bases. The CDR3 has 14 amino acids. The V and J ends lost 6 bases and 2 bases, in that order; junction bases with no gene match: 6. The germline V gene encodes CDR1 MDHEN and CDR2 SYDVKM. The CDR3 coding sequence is TGTGCCAGCAGCAGAATAGCGGGACCCTACGAGCAGTACTTC. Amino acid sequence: CASSRIAGPYEQYF.

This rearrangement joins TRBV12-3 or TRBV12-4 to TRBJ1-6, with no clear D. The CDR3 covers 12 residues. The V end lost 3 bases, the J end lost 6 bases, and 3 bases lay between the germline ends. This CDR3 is CASSFGNSPLHF. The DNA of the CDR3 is TGTGCCAGCAGTTTCGGTAATTCACCCCTCCACTTT.

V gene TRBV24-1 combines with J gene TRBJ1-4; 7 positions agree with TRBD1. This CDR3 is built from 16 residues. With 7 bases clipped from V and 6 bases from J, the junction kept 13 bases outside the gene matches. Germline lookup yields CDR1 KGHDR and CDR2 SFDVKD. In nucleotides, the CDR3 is TGTGCCACCAGGGTAGGACAGGCTGGGCCTTATGAAAAACTGTTTTTT. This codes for CATRVGQAGPYEKLFF.

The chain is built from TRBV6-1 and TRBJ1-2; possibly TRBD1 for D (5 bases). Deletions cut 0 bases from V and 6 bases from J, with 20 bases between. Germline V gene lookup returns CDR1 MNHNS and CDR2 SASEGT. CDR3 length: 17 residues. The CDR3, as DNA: TGTGCCAGCAGTGAAGCGCTATGGGGGGACGTTCGAAATGGCTACACCTTC. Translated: CASSEALWGDVRNGYTF.

The CDR3 region is CASSLLAYSTDTQYF. CDR3 coding DNA: TGTGCCAGCAGCTTACTAGCTTACAGCACAGATACGCAGTATTTT. This chain links TRBV7-2 with TRBJ2-3; D is perhaps TRBD2 (5 bases). The V and J ends lost 2 bases and 0 bases respectively, with 9 bases between them. The CDR3 spans 15 residues. From germline, CDR1 is SGHTA and CDR2 FQGNSA.

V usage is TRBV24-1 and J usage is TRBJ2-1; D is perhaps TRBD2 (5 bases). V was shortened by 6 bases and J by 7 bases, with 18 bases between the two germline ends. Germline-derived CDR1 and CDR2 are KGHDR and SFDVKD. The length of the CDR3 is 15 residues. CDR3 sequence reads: CATSRRAALGNEQFF. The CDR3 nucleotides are TGTGCCACCAGTCGGCGGGCGGCCCTGGGGAATGAGCAGTTCTTC.

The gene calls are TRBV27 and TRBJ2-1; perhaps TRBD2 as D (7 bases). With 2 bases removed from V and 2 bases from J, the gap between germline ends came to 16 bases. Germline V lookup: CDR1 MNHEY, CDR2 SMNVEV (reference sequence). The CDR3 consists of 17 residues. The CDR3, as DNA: TGTGCCAGCAGTTTAGAGAATGCGGGGGCAGCCTACAATGAGCAGTTCTTC. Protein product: CASSLENAGAAYNEQFF.

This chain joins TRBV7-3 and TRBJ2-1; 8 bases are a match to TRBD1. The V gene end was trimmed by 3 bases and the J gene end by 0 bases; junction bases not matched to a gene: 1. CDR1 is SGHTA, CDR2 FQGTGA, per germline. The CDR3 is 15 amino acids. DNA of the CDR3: TGTGCCAGCAGCTTGGACAGGGTCTCCTACAATGAGCAGTTCTTC. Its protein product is CASSLDRVSYNEQFF.

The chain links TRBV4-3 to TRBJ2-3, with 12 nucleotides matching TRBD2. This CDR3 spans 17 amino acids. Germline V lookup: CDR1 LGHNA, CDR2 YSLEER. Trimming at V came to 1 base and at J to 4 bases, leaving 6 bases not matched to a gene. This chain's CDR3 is CASSQASLAGGPDTQYF. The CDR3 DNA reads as TGCGCCAGCAGCCAAGCAAGTCTAGCGGGAGGGCCAGATACGCAGTATTTT.

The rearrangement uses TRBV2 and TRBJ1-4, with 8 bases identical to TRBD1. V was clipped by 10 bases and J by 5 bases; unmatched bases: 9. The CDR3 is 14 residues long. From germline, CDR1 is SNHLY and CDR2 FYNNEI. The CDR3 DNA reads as TGTGCCATCCGCCTCGGACAGGGAAATGAAAAACTGTTTTTT. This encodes CAIRLGQGNEKLFF.

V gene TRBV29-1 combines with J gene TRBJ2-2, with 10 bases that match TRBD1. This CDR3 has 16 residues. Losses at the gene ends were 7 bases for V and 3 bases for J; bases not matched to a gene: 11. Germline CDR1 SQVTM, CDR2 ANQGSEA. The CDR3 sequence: CSAKPGTGEYTGELFF. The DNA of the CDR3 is TGCAGCGCTAAGCCAGGGACAGGGGAGTACACCGGGGAGCTGTTTTTT.

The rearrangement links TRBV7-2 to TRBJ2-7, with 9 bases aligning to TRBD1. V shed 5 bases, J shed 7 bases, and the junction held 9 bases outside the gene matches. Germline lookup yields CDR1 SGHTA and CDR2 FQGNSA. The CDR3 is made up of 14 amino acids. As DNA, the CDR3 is TGTGCCAGCAGCCAGGGACAGGGTGCGTGGGAGCAGTACTTC. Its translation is CASSQGQGAWEQYF.

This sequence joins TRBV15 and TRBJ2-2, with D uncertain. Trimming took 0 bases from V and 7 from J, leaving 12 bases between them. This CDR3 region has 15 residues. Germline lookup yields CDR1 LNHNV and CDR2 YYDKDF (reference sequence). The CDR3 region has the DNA TGTGCCACCAGCAGAGATGGCGCGGTGGACGGGGAGCTGTTTTTT. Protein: CATSRDGAVDGELFF.

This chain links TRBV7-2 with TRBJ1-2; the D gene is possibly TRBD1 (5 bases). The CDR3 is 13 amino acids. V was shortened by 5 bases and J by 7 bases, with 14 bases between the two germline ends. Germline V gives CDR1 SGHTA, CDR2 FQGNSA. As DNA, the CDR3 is TGTGCCAGCAGCCAGACAGTTTTAACTGGCTACACCTTC. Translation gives CASSQTVLTGYTF.

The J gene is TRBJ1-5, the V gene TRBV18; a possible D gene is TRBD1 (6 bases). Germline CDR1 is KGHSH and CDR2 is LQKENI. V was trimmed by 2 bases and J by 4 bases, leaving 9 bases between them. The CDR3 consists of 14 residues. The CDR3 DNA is TGTGCCAGCTCACCAGGACAGAGTAATCAGCCCCAGCATTTT. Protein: CASSPGQSNQPQHF. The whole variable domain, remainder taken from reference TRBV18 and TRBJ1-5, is NAGVMQNPRHLVRRRGQEARLRCSPMKGHSHVYWYRQLPEEGLKFMVYLQKENIIDESGMPKERFSAEFPKEGPSILRIQQVVRGDSAAYFCASSPGQSNQPQHFGDGTRLSIL.